This T cell receptor (beta chain) comes out of a study of breast tumors, draining lymph nodes, adjacent tissues. Breast cancer patients provided tissue from their axillary draining lymph nodes. TCRdb processed the multiplex PCR reads anew with MiXCR; each CDR3 protein has one entry. Of 84,000 or so distinct CDR3 sequences in the sample, more than 25% were seen once. This clonotype was observed many times. What was sequenced was axillary lymph node tissue. The sequence was collected from a female donor with breast cancer. Some clones in this sample may be carry-over from other donors' samples.

The CDR3 is CASSARSGPGPREQYF. CDR3 nucleotide sequence: TGTGCCAGCAGCGCAAGATCGGGACCCGGTCCCCGCGAGCAGTACTTC. This chain links TRBV7-2 with TRBJ2-7; D could derive from TRBD1 or TRBD2 (5 bases each). This CDR3 has 16 residues. Trimming cost V 5 bases and J 6 bases, with 23 bases left between them. The V gene's germline CDR1 is SGHTA and CDR2 FQGNSA. The whole variable domain, filled in from reference TRBV7-2 and TRBJ2-7, reads GAGVSQSPSNKVTEKGKDVELRCDPISGHTALYWYRQSLGQGLEFLIYFQGNSAPDKSGLPSDRFSAERTGGSVSTLTIQRTQQEDSAVYLCASSARSGPGPREQYFGPGTRLTVT.